This note documents a single T cell receptor beta chain sequence. Its cognate antigen has yet to be identified. Per-base quality was not reported, and no clone a single base away is much larger than it. Other nucleotide sequences in the sample specify the same CDR3. The sample belongs to a study of cytomegalovirus exposure and HLA in healthy donors (dated by TCRdb to about 2017). Regarding the research as a whole: An earlier analysis of 587 of the donors reported about 260 Gb of sequence data and 100 million to 120 million unique TCR beta sequences obtained from roughly 180 million T cells. Using immunosequencing, the study profiled T cell repertoires from roughly 650 subjects and related those repertoires to cytomegalovirus serostatus. Donor age, sex, ethnicity and CMV serostatus were compiled together with the repertoire data. The aim of the study was to test whether cataloging public T cell receptors could identify signatures of past pathogen exposure. About 320 gigabases of sequencing data and tens of millions of unique TCR sequences were included in an early release covering roughly 600 HLA-typed donors. Every discovery cohort repertoire had been produced on one sequencing platform. A later analysis re-analyzed previously published TCR beta repertoires from hundreds of donors and added high-resolution HLA genotyping to study TCR occurrence patterns. Among several hundred genotyped donors of the cohort, an average of approximately 220,000 unique TCR beta nucleotide sequences was sequenced per donor, of which about 19% were non-productive. The number of donors typed differed by locus, with roughly 620-630 for A, B, C, DRB1 and DQB1, roughly 520 for DQA1, 600 to 610 for DPA1, and some 470 for DPB1. The later analysis used no new phenotypic data to find candidate immune exposures, relying instead on TCR beta sequences and their occurrence across donors. Because of strong linkage in the cohort, roughly 5 DR-DQ haplotypes were treated as single units for association and clustering. A later genetic analysis used genome-wide SNP genotypes for about 65% of the 666 donors, treating that subset as a discovery cohort. The study combined high-throughput TCR immunosequencing, statistical association of individual TCRs with disease status, and machine learning to predict cytomegalovirus infection status. The genetic ancestry cluster associated with self-reported Caucasian donors included roughly 84% of the roughly 400 genotyped donors. Along with the roughly 710-subject first cohort, a separate validation cohort of roughly 110 different subjects was used. Class I and class II HLA loci were covered by the typing at four-digit resolution. An earlier analysis of around 580 of the donors used high-throughput TCR beta sequencing to judge whether each TCR beta V gene segment behaved as functional or pseudogenic.

The library was produced with the immunoSEQ multiplex PCR assay. The multiplex PCR relied on a mix of 60 forward primers for TCR Vbeta segments and 13 reverse primers for TCR Jbeta segments. The CDR3 region of rearranged TCR beta genes was amplified from genomic DNA by a multiplex PCR assay. The amplified TCR beta libraries were sequenced on the Illumina HiSeq System as 87-base-pair reads. Per the original workflow: In a later analysis, tens of millions of unique TCR beta chains were counted across the 650 to 750 repertoires, and some 10 million of these chains were shared by at least two donors. Raw reads were error-corrected and collapsed into unique sequences by a nearest-neighbor algorithm in which closely related sequences were merged to remove PCR and sequencing errors. CDR3 sequences were aligned to IMGT reference sequences to assign V, D and J gene segments. For a sequence to be retained, a match of at least six nucleotides to both a V gene segment and a J gene segment was required. A rearrangement was called productive if the CDR3 had no stop codons and remained in frame with V and J, and every other rearrangement was called non-productive. CDR3 was defined by IMGT convention, running from the second conserved V-encoded cysteine to the conserved J-encoded phenylalanine. The earlier analysis of roughly 590 of the donors excluded any sequence lacking an unambiguous match to a single V gene segment. In an earlier analysis of 587 of the donors, V segments were called functional above 56.7% productive rearrangements and were called segregating when the between-donor standard deviation exceeded 5%. A statistical classification framework was built to diagnose cytomegalovirus status from the catalog of TCR beta chain sequences. V and J gene assignment, in a later analysis, came from comparing TCR nucleotide sequences with IMGT/GENE-DB human TR gene sequences. In a later analysis, CDR3 sequences and most-parsimonious VDJ recombination scenarios were assigned using the TCRdist pipeline. A later analysis defined each TCR beta chain by its CDR3 amino acid sequence plus V-gene family, and excluded reads lacking a unique V-gene family. To address suspected cross-contamination and a sequencing artifact, a later analysis removed a few hundred highly shared, low-generation-probability nucleotide sequences. In a later analysis, a clonal expansion index was calculated for each public chain from normalized within-repertoire ranks of inferred template counts. In a later analysis, generation probabilities were computed with a VDJ recombination model fitted to out-of-frame rearrangements, and the resulting probabilities were checked against IGoR. In a later analysis, hypergeometric tests were used to score TCR-TCR, TCR-HLA and TCR-CMV co-occurrence, with a repertoire-size bias correction applied to TCR pairs. False discovery rates were estimated in a later analysis by permuting HLA or CMV assignments 20 times. In a later analysis, co-occurring TCRs were grouped with DBSCAN, and TCRdist sequence similarity was added when clustering was performed within HLA-allele-positive subsets. Repertoires with fewer than 30,000 or more than 120,000 public chains, plus five repertoires with anomalous nucleotide sharing, were excluded from co-occurrence clustering. TCRdb mirrors the immuneACCESS table, restricted to in-frame sequences. Some clones are absent from its copies; in checked studies, under half trace to an unresolved V gene, and the reason for the others is unknown. That table furnishes V, J and clone size, whereas the DNA furnished D and trimming. This sample is represented by approximately 300,000 clones; 70% to 90% of them were singletons. 1.5% to 2.5% of the sample belongs to the ten largest clones.

Broader findings and caveats from the paper: Three of the identified cytomegalovirus-associated TCR beta chains were confirmed in vitro to be specific for cytomegalovirus antigens. Compared with equally common non-associated chains, HLA-associated TCR beta chains in a later analysis were more clonally expanded and had lower generation probabilities. According to a later analysis, most CMV-associated TCR beta chains appeared to be HLA-restricted, and the HLA associations seemed to be driven largely by CMV exposure. The presence/absence analyses assumed that sequencing depth was roughly uniform across donors, and that assumption may not be true. A further reported finding was that TCR beta sequences accurately predicted the HLA-A and HLA-B alleles for most subjects in the first cohort. The study listed 164 TCR beta chains as associated with cytomegalovirus. CMV serostatus was the only immune exposure information available for the cohort. The 87-base-pair reads could not distinguish some IMGT-functional V segments, including TRBV6-2 and TRBV6-3, so those segments were excluded. According to a later analysis, TCR association rates differed among HLA loci, with DRB1 alleles showing the most associated TCRs and HLA-C alleles showing the fewest. About 17 rarely observed V segments, including chromosome 9 orphons, were excluded from the earlier analysis of 550 to 700 of the donors because counts were too low. A group of highly shared sequence variants was considered likely to be a technical artifact of the sequencing pipeline. A later analysis associated some 17,000 TCR beta sequences with specific HLA alleles at a false discovery rate of 0.05. Assigning TCR associations to individual alleles was difficult when HLA alleles, especially DR and DQ, strongly co-occurred. Compared with the approximately 670-donor mean, donors in an Asian-associated ancestry cluster had fewer N-insertions in productive TCRs, according to a later genetic analysis. Correlated functional status among segregating V segments might reflect linkage disequilibrium, but an unknown experimental factor could not be ruled out. This cohort had only TCR beta chains sequenced, and the lack of alpha or paired-chain data limited which features could be detected. The authors suggested that the approach could potentially be generalized to other disease states and immunological phenotypes. Because some donors lacked HLA typing at each locus, the association tests relied only on the typed subset. In an earlier analysis of some 640 of the donors, most TCR beta V segments were observed in productive rearrangements about 87% or about 30% of the time, broadly matching IMGT annotations. Most TCR sequences were seen in very few donors, while some public TCRs were found in many individuals. A later analysis reported that several top co-occurrence clusters appeared linked to parvovirus B19, influenza, CMV and Epstein-Barr virus. In both the original and validation cohorts, the classifier was reported to diagnose cytomegalovirus status with high specificity and sensitivity. A later genetic analysis associated a missense DCLRE1C variant with V-gene and J-gene trimming of TCR beta chains, and an independent cohort replicated the association.

The cohort consisted of 666 healthy bone marrow donors. At the time of sampling, every cohort member was nominally healthy, though immune exposures that went unrecorded were likely present. The donor tested CMV seropositive and was one of the 289 seropositive cohort members. Every donor gave a peripheral blood sample, and the peripheral blood mononuclear cells from that sample were used for TCR beta sequencing. Genomic DNA was extracted from the blood cell samples with the Qiagen DNeasy Blood Extraction Kit. CDR1 is given as LNHDA and CDR2 as SQIVND, both from the germline V gene (reference sequence). Its CDR3 holds 15 amino acids, cysteine through phenylalanine. Only the CDR3 portion is preserved as DNA: 45 bases, with reading frame beginning at the first base. Trimming removed 5 bases from V and 3 bases from J; the gene matches leave 6 bases unexplained.

The chain joins TRBV19 to TRBJ2-2; the junction holds 7 bases that match TRBD1. The receptor was isolated from a woman between 40 and 50 years old in good health and CMV-seropositive. The source material was PBMCs. The nucleotide sequence reads as follows: TGTGCCAGTAGTCGCCGGGACAGAGACACCGGGGAGCTGTTTTTT. This yields the protein CASSRRDRDTGELFF.